Listed below are T cell receptor beta chains from one sample, sequenced in a study of OX40 agonist ivuxolimab in advanced cancers. Profiled with immunoSEQ multiplex PCR; TCRdb holds only in-frame clones, not every one. In the table there are about 71,000 clones, roughly 84% of which are singletons. The starting material was CD4+ or CD8+ T cells sorted from blood, obtained in a trial of the OX40 agonist ivuxolimab. All receptors derive from an adult with an advanced solid tumor such as melanoma, head and neck, liver or kidney cancer. Each CDR3 is given without its conserved first and last residue. A D gene is named only where the DNA matches it firmly. Not all rows give a size; the values are once, few, many and, for expanded clones, a class.

>TRBJ1-3|14|-|-|TRBV30
AWDIGGAFSGNTIY
>TRBJ2-5|12|TRBD2|-|TRBV29-1
SSAPSGGQETQY
>TRBJ2-1|14|TRBD1|once|TRBV7-3
ASSSTGDASADEQF
>TRBJ1-6|12|TRBD1|-|TRBV18
ASSTRDSNSPLH
>TRBJ2-3|12|-|-|TRBV28
ASSGSWDTDTQY
>TRBJ2-7|11|-|-|TRBV25-1
ASRRGQSHEQY
>TRBJ1-5|13|TRBD1|-|TRBV5-4
ASSPTPGQGLAQH
>TRBJ2-7|12|TRBD2|-|TRBV6-5
ASRRLAGDYEQY
>TRBJ2-2|13|-|-|TRBV11-2
ASSPAPENTGELF
>TRBJ2-7|13|-|-|TRBV7-9
ASSSTLNALHEQY
>TRBJ2-2|13|-|-|TRBV6-5
ASSRSRSPNGELF
>TRBJ2-3|12|-|-|TRBV5-4
ASSSSWRTDTQY
>TRBJ2-7|10|-|few|TRBV28
ASSPQMWEQY
>TRBJ2-3|12|-|once|TRBV7-2
ASSYQGGTDTQY
>TRBJ1-2|12|TRBD1|-|TRBV5-1
ASSLGQGDYGYT
>TRBJ2-1|12|-|-|TRBV25-1
ASSLFQGSNEQF
>TRBJ2-3|14|TRBD2|-|TRBV18
ASSPLTSGSTDTQY